These 26 T cell receptor beta chains were all obtained from the same sample, sequenced in a study of identical twins. TCRdb ran MiXCR on the 5' RACE reads and lists one entry per CDR3 protein. This table has roughly 770,000 distinct CDR3 sequences, 15% to 20% appearing once. This sample also belongs to another study, concerning T cells expressing NK-cell markers.

The sequenced sample was PBMCs. These receptors all stem from a woman between 18 and 29 years old in good health.

This clonotype was counted only a few times. The rearrangement joins TRBV5-1 to TRBJ2-5, with TRBD1 as a possible D gene (6 bases). Germline V gives CDR1 SGHRS, CDR2 YFSETQ. V lost 2 bases, J lost 0 bases, and 11 bases lay in between. The CDR3 has 15 residues. CDR3: CASSFRGAYQETQYF. Here the CDR3 DNA reads TGCGCCAGCAGCTTCAGGGGCGCGTACCAAGAGACCCAGTACTTC.

CDR3 in amino acids: CASSHAGYSGNTIYF. In DNA, the CDR3 is TGTGCCAGCAGCCATGCAGGTTACTCTGGAAACACCATATATTTT. This chain uses TRBV7-9 with TRBJ1-3, with D uncertain. The germline V and J ends were trimmed by 5 bases and 0 bases, with 11 bases remaining between them. Germline V gene sequence: CDR1 SEHNR, CDR2 FQNEAQ (reference sequence). This CDR3 has 15 residues. The full variable domain, its missing parts supplied by reference TRBV7-9 and TRBJ1-3, is DTGVSQNPRHKITKRGQNVTFRCDPISEHNRLYWYRQTLGQGPEFLTYFQNEAQLEKSRLLSDRFSAERPKGSFSTLEIQRTEQGDSAMYLCASSHAGYSGNTIYFGEGSWLTVV.

This clonotype was seen repeatedly, ten times or more. The CDR3 protein is CASSLETGYGYTF. The CDR3 coding sequence is TGTGCCAGCAGTTTAGAAACAGGGTATGGCTACACCTTC. The V call is TRBV12-3 or TRBV12-4, the J call TRBJ1-2, with D possibly TRBD1 on 6 matching bases. V was trimmed by 1 base and J by 5 bases, leaving 8 bases between them. The CDR3 consists of 13 residues.

V usage is TRBV5-1 and J usage is TRBJ2-7, with D maybe TRBD2 (5 bases). V lost 0 bases, J lost 2 bases, and 9 bases lay in between. Germline values: CDR1 SGHRS, CDR2 YFSETQ. This CDR3 spans 14 amino acids. The CDR3 sequence is CASSLVDSTYEQYF. DNA for the CDR3: TGCGCCAGCAGCTTGGTGGACTCCACCTACGAGCAGTACTTC.

The chain couples TRBV18 to TRBJ2-2; D may be TRBD1 or TRBD2 (6 bases each). The CDR3 extends over 16 amino acids. Between the trimmed V and J ends, which lost 2 bases and 3 bases, there was a span of 13 bases. CDR1 and CDR2 from the germline V gene are KGHSH and LQKENI. The CDR3, as DNA: TGTGCCAGCTCACCAGTCTACAGGGACTACACCGGGGAGCTGTTTTTT. It specifies CASSPVYRDYTGELFF.

V gene TRBV6-1 combines with J gene TRBJ1-1; D perhaps matches TRBD1 (5 bases). Trimming took off 4 bases at V and 1 base at J, with 13 bases between the two ends. Germline lookup yields CDR1 MNHNS and CDR2 SASEGT. The CDR3 loop spans 15 amino acids. DNA of the CDR3: TGTGCCAGCAGTGTTAAGGGGATAGCGAACACTGAAGCTTTCTTT. It encodes CASSVKGIANTEAFF.

This clonotype was detected only a few times. The chain employs TRBV20-1 and TRBJ2-3; TRBD1 matches 7 bases. The length of the CDR3 is 15 residues. After removal of 6 bases from V and 2 bases from J, the junction contained 11 bases not matched to a gene. CDR1 is DFQATT, CDR2 SNEGSKA, per germline (reference sequence). CDR3 DNA: TGCAGTGCCGATCTCAGAACAGGGGACACAGATACGCAGTATTTT. Translated, it gives CSADLRTGDTDTQYF.

This sequence joins TRBV5-5 and TRBJ2-5; 11 bases line up with TRBD2. The germline V gene has CDR1 SGHKS and CDR2 YYEKEE (reference sequence). CDR3 length: 16 amino acids. Trimming took 1 base from V and 3 from J; bases not matched to a gene: 5. CDR3 region: CASSLRGLAVEETQYF. CDR3 sequence (DNA): TGTGCCAGCAGCTTGAGGGGACTAGCGGTCGAAGAGACCCAGTACTTC. The full variable domain, completed using reference TRBV5-5 and TRBJ2-5, is DAGVTQSPTHLIKTRGQQVTLRCSPISGHKSVSWYQQVLGQGPQFIFQYYEKEERGRGNFPDRFSARQFPNYSSELNVNALLLGDSALYLCASSLRGLAVEETQYFGPGTRLLVL.

This chain joins TRBV29-1 and TRBJ2-1; D is undetermined. CDR1 and CDR2 (germline): SQVTM, ANQGSEA. V lost 2 bases and J lost 7, with 9 bases in between. This CDR3 has 12 amino acids. CDR3 sequence reads: CSVERVRNEQFF. CDR3 DNA: TGCAGCGTTGAAAGGGTTCGGAATGAGCAGTTCTTC.

This clonotype occurred many times. This chain joins TRBV7-2 and TRBJ2-1; the match to TRBD2 covers 8 bases. The CDR3 covers 15 residues. V lost 4 bases and J lost 7; bases outside the gene matches: 9. In germline, CDR1 is SGHTA, CDR2 FQGNSA. The CDR3 DNA reads TGTGCCAGCAGCTCGGGACTAGACCCAGGAAATGAGCAGTTCTTC. Translation gives CASSSGLDPGNEQFF.

The DNA for the CDR3 is TGTGCCATCAGTGAGTCTCCGGGGTCAGATACGCAGTATTTT. As protein: CAISESPGSDTQYF. This rearrangement joins TRBV10-3 to TRBJ2-3, with TRBD2 as a possible D gene (5 bases). Trimming removed 0 bases at V and 4 bases at J, with 8 bases between. Germline V CDR1 and CDR2: ENHRY, SYGVKD. This CDR3 spans 14 amino acids.

This clonotype was seen only a few times. V usage is TRBV5-1 and J usage is TRBJ2-3, with D possibly matching TRBD1 (5 bases). CDR1 SGHRS and CDR2 YFSETQ come from the germline V gene. The CDR3 covers 17 residues. Trimming left V 0 bases short and J 2 bases short, with 16 bases between. The CDR3 DNA sequence: TGCGCCAGCAGCTTGGGACCCGAAGGGGCATACACAGATACGCAGTATTTT. It yields the protein CASSLGPEGAYTDTQYF.

The table lists this clonotype with a few counts. The chain combines TRBV20-1 with TRBJ2-5; TRBD1 matches 10 bases. This CDR3 is 15 amino acids long. V was clipped by 0 bases and J by 5 bases; unmatched bases: 6. Germline V CDR1 and CDR2: DFQATT, SNEGSKA (reference sequence). CDR3 sequence: CSARDPRTGGETQYF. CDR3 nucleotide sequence: TGCAGTGCTAGAGATCCCCGGACAGGGGGGGAGACCCAGTACTTC.

The chain employs TRBV18 and TRBJ1-1; 7 positions match TRBD1. Germline CDR1 KGHSH, CDR2 LQKENI. This CDR3 comprises 17 residues. Germline trimming cut 2 bases from V and 3 bases from J; bases unmatched to any gene: 12. The CDR3: CASSPGGRGVSDTEAFF. The CDR3 nucleotides read TGTGCCAGCTCACCAGGAGGCAGGGGGGTATCGGACACTGAAGCTTTCTTT.

As to this clonotype: Germline and junction disagree at one end, which may indicate a read error. The CDR3 nucleotides read TGTGCTAGTGGTTTGATATTGGGACAATCCTTC. Its translation is CASGLILGQSF. The gene calls are TRBV12-5 and TRBJ1-2, with D maybe TRBD1 (6 bases). From germline, CDR1 is LGHNT and CDR2 FRNRAP. CDR3 length equals 11 residues.

The V call is TRBV5-1, the J call TRBJ2-1; 11 bases map to TRBD2. The V gene's germline CDR1 is SGHRS and CDR2 YFSETQ. Losses at the gene ends were 0 bases for V and 7 bases for J; bases not matched to a gene: 3. This CDR3 is 15 amino acids long. CDR3 in amino acids: CASSLVGLAANEQFF. The CDR3, as DNA: TGCGCCAGCAGCTTGGTGGGACTAGCGGCGAATGAGCAGTTCTTC.

This chain links TRBV12-3 or TRBV12-4 with TRBJ1-2; D is undetermined. Trimming removed 1 base from V and 8 bases from J, with 5 bases in between. The CDR3 has 11 residues. The CDR3 sequence is CASSLDPGYTF. CDR3 bases: TGTGCCAGCAGTTTAGATCCAGGCTACACCTTC.

This clonotype turned up a few times. This chain links TRBV6-1 with TRBJ2-1, with TRBD2 as a possible D gene (6 bases). The CDR3 length is 14 residues. Germline loops: CDR1 MNHNS, CDR2 SASEGT. Trimming pared 8 bases from V and 8 bases from J, leaving 19 bases between. This CDR3 is CASGEALSEDEQFF. In DNA form, the CDR3 reads TGTGCCAGCGGGGAGGCACTATCGGAGGATGAGCAGTTCTTC.

The sample holds many counts of this clonotype. V and J are TRBV24-1 and TRBJ2-3, with 9 bases aligning to TRBD2. The ends lost 4 bases at V and 1 base at J; junction bases unmatched: 8. The CDR3 is made up of 17 amino acids. Germline V CDR1 and CDR2: KGHDR, SFDVKD. CDR3 in amino acids: CATSDSIAGEGTDTQYF. As DNA, the CDR3 is TGTGCCACCAGTGACTCCATAGCGGGGGAGGGCACAGATACGCAGTATTTT.

The chain carries TRBV20-1 and TRBJ2-4; D not certain. V lost 4 bases to trimming and J lost 5 bases, with 15 bases between them. The CDR3 loop spans 14 amino acids. Looked up from germline, CDR1 is DFQATT and CDR2 is SNEGSKA (reference sequence). For the CDR3, the DNA is TGCAGTGCTAATGACTCCCCATGGCAAAACATTCAGTACTTC. Its protein product is CSANDSPWQNIQYF.

CDR3 sequence (DNA): TGTGCCAGCAGTTCCCGGCCGGGACACTGGGATGAGCAGTTCTTC. This sequence encodes CASSSRPGHWDEQFF. The V and J genes are TRBV12-3 or TRBV12-4 and TRBJ2-1; the D gene is possibly TRBD1 (6 bases). The CDR3 has 15 amino acids. The ends were cut back, 4 bases at V and 8 bases at J, with 18 bases in the middle.

The gene calls are TRBV29-1 and TRBJ1-1; 9 bases agree with TRBD1. The CDR3 extends over 15 amino acids. V gave up 0 bases and J gave up 6 bases; unmatched junction bases: 8. From germline, CDR1 is SQVTM and CDR2 ANQGSEA. The CDR3 protein is CSVEELGTGFAEAFF. The DNA for the CDR3 is TGCAGCGTTGAAGAATTAGGGACAGGGTTTGCTGAAGCTTTCTTT.

This clonotype was recorded a few times. As DNA, the CDR3 is TGCAGCGTTGAAAACGCAGGGGATATGACTTTCTTT. This translates into CSVENAGDMTFF. The chain is built from TRBV29-1 and TRBJ1-1, with a tentative D call TRBD1 (6 bases). Germline V gives CDR1 SQVTM, CDR2 ANQGSEA. Trimming took off 2 bases at V and 12 bases at J, with 16 bases between the two ends. This CDR3 region has 12 residues.

This clonotype was recorded many times. The rearrangement uses TRBV27 and TRBJ2-3, with unresolved D. V was shortened by 1 base and J by 2 bases, with 7 bases between the two germline ends. Germline loops: CDR1 MNHEY, CDR2 SMNVEV (reference sequence). The CDR3 is 14 amino acids. The CDR3 sequence: CASSLWINTDTQYF. The CDR3 coding sequence is TGTGCCAGCAGTTTATGGATTAACACAGATACGCAGTATTTT.

The chain combines TRBV6-5 with TRBJ2-4, with a weak D call TRBD2 (5 bases). V was shortened by 0 bases and J by 6 bases, with 15 bases between the two germline ends. Germline V gives CDR1 MNHEY, CDR2 SVGAGI. The length of the CDR3 is 16 residues. The CDR3 coding sequence is TGTGCCAGCAGTTACTCTGGAGAGGGCGAGTTAAACATTCAGTACTTC. Residues: CASSYSGEGELNIQYF.

This sequence joins TRBV20-1 and TRBJ1-1; no clear D. V dropped 2 bases and J dropped 4 bases, with 14 bases sitting between them. Germline V gene data show CDR1 as DFQATT and CDR2 as SNEGSKA (reference sequence). This CDR3 has 14 residues. As DNA, the CDR3 is TGCAGTGCTAGATCCCCCTCGGATGGCACTGAAGCTTTCTTT. Translating gives CSARSPSDGTEAFF.